This T cell receptor beta chain emerged from a study of shared T cell receptors in the human thymus. Per the germline V gene, CDR1 is SGHTA and CDR2 is FQGNSA. With 3 bases clipped from V and 4 bases from J, the junction kept 0 bases outside the gene matches. This CDR3 spans 13 amino acids. TCRdb's copy holds only in-frame clones and misses some; the assay was immunoSEQ multiplex PCR. The data hold hundreds of thousands of clones, with roughly 94% observed a single time. In this sample, this clone turned up once. The TCR was taken from a human donor. V usage is TRBV7-2 and J usage is TRBJ1-3; the match to TRBD1 covers 7 bases. What was sequenced was thymocytes. The CDR3, as DNA: TGTGCCAGCAGCTTCAGGGGGGGAAACACCATATATTTT. Its translation: CASSFRGGNTIYF.